Below are 12 T cell receptor beta chains sequenced from a single sample in a study of T cell changes during pregnancy in multiple sclerosis. Assay: immunoSEQ multiplex PCR; the TCRdb copy retains only in-frame clones and omits some. The sample contains around 45,000 clones, around 90% of which appear only once. Sequenced here: CD4+ T cells from peripheral blood mononuclear cells, sampled before pregnancy. The receptors were gathered from a female donor with multiple sclerosis, enrolled in a pregnancy study.

The genes are TRBV19 and TRBJ1-2, with D hard to call. Germline CDR1 reads LNHDA; CDR2 reads SQIVND (reference sequence). CDR3 length: 14 amino acids. The V gene lost 2 bases and the J gene lost 4 bases, with 11 bases spanning the gap. The CDR3 DNA follows: TGTGCCAGTAGTATACAGCCGGCAGGCTATGGCTACACCTTC. Translating it yields CASSIQPAGYGYTF.

The chain carries TRBV18 and TRBJ2-1, with unresolved D. Trimming took off 0 bases at V and 3 bases at J, with 3 bases between the two ends. The CDR3 loop spans 13 amino acids. Germline V gene lookup returns CDR1 KGHSH and CDR2 LQKENI. DNA of the CDR3: TGTGCCAGCTCACCACCTAACTACAATGAGCAGTTCTTC. This gives the protein CASSPPNYNEQFF.

The gene calls are TRBV5-4 and TRBJ2-7; 7 bases map to TRBD1. The CDR3 has 12 residues. Looked up from germline, CDR1 is SGHNT and CDR2 is YYREEE (reference sequence). J was trimmed by 6 bases and V by 4 bases; bases with no gene match: 4. Here the CDR3 DNA reads TGTGCCAGCAGCCGGACAGGCGGCGAGCAGTACTTC. This gives the protein CASSRTGGEQYF. Full variable domain (rest looked up from reference TRBV5-4 and TRBJ2-7): ETGVTQSPTHLIKTRGQQVTLRCSSQSGHNTVSWYQQALGQGPQFIFQYYREEENGRGNFPPRFSGLQFPNYSSELNVNALELDDSALYLCASSRTGGEQYFGPGTRLTVT.

As DNA, the CDR3 is TGCGCCAGCAGCAGTGGACAGACGGTTTTAGCGAACACTGAAGCTTTCTTT. Amino acids: CASSSGQTVLANTEAFF. The chain carries TRBV5-1 and TRBJ1-1, with D possibly matching TRBD1 (6 bases). Per the germline V gene, CDR1 is SGHRS and CDR2 is YFSETQ. CDR3 length equals 17 residues. Trimming removed 4 bases from V and 1 base from J, with 20 bases in between.

There are a few counts of this clone. The V gene is TRBV5-4, the J gene TRBJ2-7; unclear D gene. The CDR3 contains 13 residues. CDR1 and CDR2 from the germline V gene are SGHNT and YYREEE (reference sequence). V was clipped by 4 bases and J by 0 bases, with 8 bases between them. CDR3 residues: CASSLGSSYEQYF. In DNA, the CDR3 is TGTGCCAGCAGCCTTGGTAGCTCCTACGAGCAGTACTTC.

The chain couples TRBV5-1 to TRBJ2-1; 7 bases map to TRBD2. The V gene's germline CDR1 is SGHRS and CDR2 YFSETQ. The CDR3 totals 15 residues. Trimming removed 3 bases from V and 12 bases from J; junction bases left unmatched: 15. The CDR3 DNA reads TGCGCCAGCAGCTACGGACTAGGATCGGATACTAGGCAGTTCTTC. Amino acids: CASSYGLGSDTRQFF. The full variable domain, in which reference TRBV5-1 and TRBJ2-1 provide the parts outside the CDR3, is KAGVTQTPRYLIKTRGQQVTLSCSPISGHRSVSWYQQTPGQGLQFLFEYFSETQRNKGNFPGRFSGRQFSNSRSEMNVSTLELGDSALYLCASSYGLGSDTRQFFGPGTRLTVL.

V gene TRBV5-1 combines with J gene TRBJ2-1, with 13 bases matching TRBD2. The CDR3 contains 15 residues. J lost 8 bases, V lost 3 bases, and 5 bases had no gene match. CDR1 and CDR2 (germline): SGHRS, YFSETQ. The DNA of the CDR3 is TGCGCCAGCAGCTGGGAGACTAGCGGGAGGTATGAGCAGTTCTTC. Translated, it gives CASSWETSGRYEQFF.

The CDR3 DNA is TGTGCCAGCAGCGCTCCCGGGACAGGGGACGAGCAGTACTTC. As protein: CASSAPGTGDEQYF. The rearrangement uses TRBV4-2 and TRBJ2-7; 10 nucleotides agree with TRBD1. The germline V gene encodes CDR1 LGHNA and CDR2 YNFKEQ. The CDR3 has 14 amino acids. Trimming at V came to 5 bases and at J to 5 bases, leaving 6 bases not matched to a gene.

V gene TRBV11-2 combines with J gene TRBJ2-7; TRBD1 is a possible D gene (5 bases). The CDR3 is made up of 15 amino acids. Trimming removed 0 bases from V and 2 bases from J, with 11 bases in between. Looked up from germline, CDR1 is SGHAT and CDR2 is FQNNGV. DNA for the CDR3: TGTGCCAGCAGCTTAGAGGTCAGGGCAACCTACGAGCAGTACTTC. Its protein is CASSLEVRATYEQYF.

This CDR3 is CASSLGGGFTGTDTQYF. For the CDR3, the DNA is TGCGCCAGCTCCCTAGGAGGAGGTTTTACGGGCACAGATACGCAGTATTTT. V and J are TRBV5-1 and TRBJ2-3; tentatively, D is TRBD2 (5 bases). The germline V and J ends were trimmed by 7 bases and 1 base, with 22 bases remaining between them. CDR1 and CDR2 (germline): SGHRS, YFSETQ. The CDR3 runs to 17 residues.

This rearrangement joins TRBV6-5 to TRBJ2-3; TRBD2 might be the D (6 bases). The ends were cut back, 5 bases at V and 9 bases at J, with 15 bases in the middle. CDR1 and CDR2 (germline): MNHEY, SVGAGI. This CDR3 is built from 13 residues. CDR3 sequence reads: CASSDSQRVTQYF. The CDR3, as DNA: TGTGCCAGCAGTGACAGTCAGCGGGTCACGCAGTATTTT.

This clone was recorded once. V and J are TRBV6-5 and TRBJ1-1; 8 bases are a match to TRBD1. CDR3 size: 13 residues. Germline CDR1 and CDR2: MNHEY and SVGAGI. The V segment lost 7 bases and the J segment 6 bases; nucleotides outside the gene matches: 7. The CDR3 DNA reads as TGTGCCAGCACCGACAGGGGCGGAGCTGAAGCTTTCTTT. It specifies CASTDRGGAEAFF.